Ten or more counts support the clone carrying this TCR beta chain. What it recognizes is unknown. Using genomic DNA as the template, TCR beta VDJ and CDR3 profiling was carried out. TCRdb redid the calling of the reads with MiXCR, one entry per CDR3 protein. The sample carries around 180,000 distinct CDR3 sequences, just under 65% recorded once. The entry originates in a study of CD8+CD57+ T cells in acquired aplastic anemia. Whole-study context: Sorted cells (CD4+ and CD8+) yielded DNA amounts that averaged approximately 3.1 ug. For CD4+ cells, healthy donors had an average of approximately 10 million reads.

Points from the study as a whole: Simpson's diversity of CD8+ cells was not significantly different in patients compared with controls.

The CDR3 runs 15 residues. V lost 3 bases to trimming and J lost 4 bases; unmatched junction nucleotides: 4. The germline gives CDR1 SNHLY, CDR2 FYNNEI. This chain links TRBV2 with TRBJ2-5, with 11 bases fitting TRBD2. Source material: sorted CD4+, CD8+, or CD8+CD57+ T cells (not recorded which) from PBMCs. The TCR originated in a human donor in good health. The CDR3 bases are TGTGCCAGCAGTGAGACTAGCGGGGACGGAGAGACCCAGTACTTC. It translates to CASSETSGDGETQYF.